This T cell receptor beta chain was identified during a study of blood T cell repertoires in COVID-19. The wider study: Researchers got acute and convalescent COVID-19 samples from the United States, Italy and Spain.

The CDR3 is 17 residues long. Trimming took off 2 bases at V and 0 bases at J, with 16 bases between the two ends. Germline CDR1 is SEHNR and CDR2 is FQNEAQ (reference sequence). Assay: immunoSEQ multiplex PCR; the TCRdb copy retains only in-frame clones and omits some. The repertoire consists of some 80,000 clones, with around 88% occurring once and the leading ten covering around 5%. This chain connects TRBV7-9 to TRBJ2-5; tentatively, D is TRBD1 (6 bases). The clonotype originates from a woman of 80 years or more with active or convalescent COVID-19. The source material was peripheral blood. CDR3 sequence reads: CASSLRSVRGYQETQYF. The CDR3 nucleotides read TGTGCCAGCAGCTTAAGGTCGGTGAGGGGGTACCAAGAGACCCAGTACTTC.